The clone carrying this T cell receptor (beta chain) was seen at least ten times. Its specificity is not known. The data belong to a study of T cells in Graves' hyperthyroidism and ophthalmopathy. Study background: Pretreatment peripheral blood was obtained at initial diagnosis.

Uncontrolled infection, other autoimmune disease, pregnancy or lactation disqualified patients from enrolment. Whole-study findings and limits: Most thyroid-expanded clonotypes above 0.001 were also found in blood. Ophthalmopathy and stable hyperthyroidism were separated by a 13 V-J model.

It was RNA transcripts that yielded the amplified TCR beta CDR3 regions. The TCR CDR3 first-round RT-PCR relied on the HTBI primer set. From the multiplex PCR reads, TCRdb called clonotypes with MiXCR, one entry per CDR3 protein. The table records about 760,000 distinct CDR3 sequences, 30% to 40% of them present only once. The receptor was derived from a woman aged 40 to 50 with Graves' hyperthyroidism. The sequenced sample consisted of blood.

This chain's CDR3 is CASSRGDTLVYGYTF. The CDR3 nucleotides are TGTGCCAGCAGCCGAGGGGACACTTTGGTCTATGGCTACACCTTC. The rearrangement joins TRBV7-9 to TRBJ1-2; perhaps TRBD1 as D (6 bases). The CDR3 sequence is 15 residues long. Germline CDR1 reads SEHNR; CDR2 reads FQNEAQ (reference sequence). Deletions cut 5 bases from V and 4 bases from J, with 17 bases between.